This T cell receptor beta chain was retrieved from a study of shared clonotypes between healthy human individuals. Genomic DNA of each subset was evenly split across several immunoSEQ plates. Using 200 ng DNA, approximately 30,000 T cell genomes, the sorted-subset replicate PCRs were run. Here immunoSEQ multiplex PCR was the method, and the copy in TCRdb shows in-frame clones only, minus some. The sample lists about 2 million clones; 85% to 95% were seen once. CDR3 size: 15 residues. Germline V CDR1 and CDR2: MNHEY, SMNVEV (reference sequence). V dropped 8 bases and J dropped 0; count of bases not matched to a gene: 7. Those who donated, Caucasian adults without exception, all lived in Nashville, Tennessee.

The chain joins TRBV27 to TRBJ2-1; 7 bases are shared with TRBD1. The sequencing sample was made of naive CD4+ T cells sorted from blood. Subset specified: CD45RA+ positively selected. The sequence was obtained from a man aged 18 to 30 in good health. The CDR3 nucleotides are TGTGCCAGCCGGGACAGAGTCCCCTCCTACAATGAGCAGTTCTTC. As protein: CASRDRVPSYNEQFF.